One sample yielded the 2 T cell receptor beta chains listed below, sequenced in a study of CD8 T cells in ankylosing spondylitis. MiXCR, applied by TCRdb to the 5' RACE reads, yields one record per CDR3 protein. The sample has approximately 42,000 distinct CDR3 sequences, 3% to 4.5% seen once. Sequenced input: blood, either unsorted or a sorted T cell fraction (not recorded which). The receptor source for this set is a female donor with ankylosing spondylitis or in good health (not recorded which).

This clonotype has at least ten counts. The V and J genes are TRBV9 and TRBJ1-1; 8 bases map to TRBD1. The CDR3 runs 14 residues. Per the germline V gene, CDR1 is SGDLS and CDR2 is YYNGEE. V lost 3 bases, J lost 4 bases, and 5 bases stayed unmatched. CDR3 coding DNA: TGTGCCAGCAGCGCCTTACAGGGGGGCACTGAAGCTTTCTTT. Amino acids: CASSALQGGTEAFF.

This clonotype was detected many times. V gene TRBV9 combines with J gene TRBJ2-7, with TRBD2 matching 9 bases. Germline CDR1 SGDLS, CDR2 YYNGEE. CDR3 length equals 16 residues. J lost 2 bases, V lost 0 bases, and 6 bases had no gene match. The CDR3 loop reads CASSVGISGGPYEQYF. The CDR3 DNA is TGTGCCAGCAGCGTAGGCATTAGCGGGGGTCCCTACGAGCAGTACTTC.